Described below is a single T cell receptor (beta chain) sequence and its context. These data belong to a study of PD-L1 blockade in urothelial cancer. TCRdb's table, derived via immunoSEQ multiplex PCR, lists solely in-frame clones and lacks some. The sample carries 90,000 to 120,000 clones, around 90% recorded once. The sequencing used PBMCs, collected around atezolizumab (anti-PD-L1) treatment. The origin of this receptor is a woman older than 75 with urothelial cancer.

CDR3 amino acids: CASSIGLAGRSGANVLTF. The CDR3 bases are TGTGCCAGTAGTATAGGACTAGCGGGACGCTCTGGGGCCAACGTCCTGACTTTC. The V call is TRBV19, the J call TRBJ2-6; TRBD2 agrees at 11 bases. This CDR3 spans 18 amino acids. CDR1 and CDR2 (germline): LNHDA, SQIVND (reference sequence). The ends lost 1 base at V and 0 bases at J; junction bases unmatched: 2.